This T cell receptor (beta chain) was observed in a study of cytomegalovirus exposure and HLA in healthy donors. Unrecorded immune exposures were likely, despite nominal health at sampling. Vbeta (60) and Jbeta (13) primers were used in the PCR. Some clones are missing from TCRdb's copy, which holds only in-frame ones; the method was immunoSEQ multiplex PCR. The repertoire has about 180,000 clones, 77% of them found once; the top ten carry around 1.5%. Per germline, CDR1 SEHNR and CDR2 FQNEAQ (reference sequence). V lost 5 bases, J lost 9 bases, and 10 bases stayed unmatched. The CDR3 has 14 residues.

The sequenced sample was PBMCs. The receptor was derived from a young man in good health and CMV-seronegative. The chain employs TRBV7-9 and TRBJ2-4, with 7 bases fitting TRBD1. This chain's CDR3 is CASSQGGRSVIQYF. In DNA, the CDR3 is TGTGCCAGCAGCCAAGGGGGCAGGTCAGTCATTCAGTACTTC.